This TCR beta chain emerged from a study of response to subunit inactivated influenza vaccine. Findings of the study overall: Each seasonal influenza vaccination recruits few new T cells, the authors suggested.

The table lists this clonotype with many counts. Antigen specificity is unknown. TCRdb reprocessed the RT-PCR reads with MiXCR, giving one entry per CDR3 protein. The table shows 500,000 to 550,000 distinct CDR3 sequences, with 7.6% occurring only once. The sequences come from PBMCs from blood, collected roughly 24 months after vaccination. The sequence was obtained from a man between 50 and 75 years old who received an inactivated influenza vaccine.

CDR3 sequence: CATNEVAVSTDTQYF. The DNA of the CDR3 is TGTGCCACCAATGAGGTAGCGGTTAGCACAGATACGCAGTATTTT. The rearrangement joins TRBV10-3 to TRBJ2-3, with D perhaps TRBD2 (6 bases). V was pared by 10 bases and J by 0 bases, with 17 bases between. CDR1 and CDR2 from the germline V gene are ENHRY and SYGVKD. The CDR3 is made up of 15 amino acids.